These 25 T cell receptor beta chains originate from one sample sequenced in a study of blood T cell repertoires in COVID-19. This table comes from immunoSEQ multiplex PCR, and its TCRdb copy is limited to in-frame clones, with some not included. The table includes 150,000 to 200,000 clones, 89% detected once. Sample: peripheral blood. These TCRs come from a man between 18 and 35 years old who had recovered from COVID-19.

This sequence joins TRBV4-3 and TRBJ2-7; 12 bases agree with TRBD2. The length of the CDR3 is 17 residues. Germline CDR1 reads LGHNA; CDR2 reads YSLEER. Trimming at V came to 0 bases and at J to 6 bases, leaving 9 bases not matched to a gene. The DNA for the CDR3 is TGCGCCAGCAGCCAAGAACTAGCGGGAGGATTGGGAGGCGAGCAGTACTTC. The encoded protein is CASSQELAGGLGGEQYF.

The V and J genes are TRBV18 and TRBJ2-7; 7 bases are shared with TRBD1. Germline V gene lookup returns CDR1 KGHSH and CDR2 LQKENI. This CDR3 comprises 13 residues. J gave up 6 bases and V 2 bases, and 4 bases lay outside the gene matches. CDR3 in DNA: TGTGCCAGCTCACCAAGACAGGGTTTCGAGCAGTACTTC. Its protein is CASSPRQGFEQYF. The variable domain in full, with the rest retrieved from reference TRBV18 and TRBJ2-7, is NAGVMQNPRHLVRRRGQEARLRCSPMKGHSHVYWYRQLPEEGLKFMVYLQKENIIDESGMPKERFSAEFPKEGPSILRIQQVVRGDSAAYFCASSPRQGFEQYFGPGTRLTVT.

This rearrangement joins TRBV7-2 to TRBJ2-5; TRBD2 matches 7 bases. J gave up 4 bases and V 3 bases, and 2 bases lay outside the gene matches. The CDR3 runs 13 residues. Per germline, CDR1 SGHTA and CDR2 FQGNSA. The CDR3 region has the DNA TGTGCCAGCAGCTTCGGGGGGAGAGAGACCCAGTACTTC. Its translation: CASSFGGRETQYF. Full variable domain (outside the CDR3, taken from reference TRBV7-2 and TRBJ2-5): GAGVSQSPSNKVTEKGKDVELRCDPISGHTALYWYRQSLGQGLEFLIYFQGNSAPDKSGLPSDRFSAERTGGSVSTLTIQRTQQEDSAVYLCASSFGGRETQYFGPGTRLLVL.

This chain joins TRBV6-5 and TRBJ1-5; D is unclear. The CDR3 loop spans 12 amino acids. Germline-derived CDR1 and CDR2 are MNHEY and SVGAGI. V was pared by 8 bases and J by 4 bases, with 9 bases between. CDR3 in DNA: TGTGCCAGCGGGTGGAGGAATCAGCCCCAGCATTTT. It encodes CASGWRNQPQHF.

The chain combines TRBV7-2 with TRBJ2-7, with 9 bases aligning to TRBD2. Germline trimming cut 1 base from V and 0 bases from J; bases unmatched to any gene: 1. The CDR3 extends over 15 amino acids. CDR1 is SGHTA and CDR2 is FQGNSA in the germline V gene. The CDR3 loop is CASSLGLADSYEQYF. The CDR3 coding sequence is TGTGCCAGCAGCTTAGGACTAGCGGACTCCTACGAGCAGTACTTC.

This sequence joins TRBV12-3 or TRBV12-4 and TRBJ1-1; perhaps TRBD1 as D (6 bases). This CDR3 has 11 amino acids. The V gene lost 9 bases and the J gene lost 5 bases, with 10 bases spanning the gap. This chain's CDR3 is CASPRGTEAFF. The CDR3 DNA reads as TGTGCCAGTCCAAGGGGGACTGAAGCTTTCTTT.

This chain links TRBV7-6 with TRBJ1-6; 12 bases map to TRBD1. Germline trimming cut 6 bases from V and 9 bases from J; bases unmatched to any gene: 6. Germline V lookup: CDR1 SGHVS, CDR2 FNYEAQ. The CDR3 consists of 15 residues. CDR3 bases: TGTGCCAGCAGAGCAGGGACAGGGGGCAGTTCACCCCTCCACTTT. It is translated as CASRAGTGGSSPLHF.

The J gene is TRBJ2-1, the V gene TRBV20-1; no firm D call. The CDR3 covers 11 residues. From germline, CDR1 is DFQATT and CDR2 SNEGSKA (reference sequence). V lost 4 bases, J lost 8 bases, and 9 bases lay in between. Here the CDR3 reads CSATSLDEQFF. The CDR3 nucleotides are TGCAGTGCTACTAGTTTAGATGAGCAGTTCTTC.

The DNA of the CDR3 is TGTGCCTGGGGGCTTCAGGGGGCTGTTAATTCACCCCTCCACTTT. It yields the protein CAWGLQGAVNSPLHF. V is TRBV30 and J is TRBJ1-6, with 8 bases fitting TRBD1. The V gene end was trimmed by 5 bases and the J gene end by 6 bases; junction bases not matched to a gene: 9. In germline, CDR1 is GTSNPN, CDR2 SVGIG (reference sequence). This CDR3 contains 15 residues.

The V and J genes are TRBV11-2 and TRBJ1-3; 7 nucleotides align to TRBD1. Per the germline V gene, CDR1 is SGHAT and CDR2 is FQNNGV. This CDR3 is built from 14 residues. V lost 5 bases to trimming and J lost 6 bases; unmatched junction nucleotides: 7. The CDR3 is CASSLGTEANTIYF. CDR3 nucleotide sequence: TGTGCCAGCAGCCTAGGGACAGAGGCAAACACCATATATTTT.

This clone was counted once. This chain uses TRBV13 with TRBJ1-2; D is unresolved. The germline gives CDR1 PRHDT, CDR2 FYEKMQ (reference sequence). The CDR3 length is 14 residues. With 5 bases removed from V and 5 bases from J, the gap between germline ends came to 15 bases. Here the CDR3 reads CASSRSSFPYGYTF. The CDR3 DNA reads as TGTGCCAGCAGCAGGAGCTCCTTCCCTTATGGCTACACCTTC.

V gene TRBV4-1 combines with J gene TRBJ2-7; 8 nucleotides align to TRBD1. The CDR3 loop spans 15 amino acids. V dropped 6 bases and J dropped 5; count of bases not matched to a gene: 12. The V gene's germline CDR1 is MGHRA and CDR2 YSYEKL. The CDR3 nucleotides are TGCGCCAGCAGTTTCAGGACAGGGAATCCCCACGAGCAGTACTTC. This encodes CASSFRTGNPHEQYF.

The chain carries TRBV5-1 and TRBJ2-2; D is ambiguous. Germline V gene sequence: CDR1 SGHRS, CDR2 YFSETQ. The CDR3 is made up of 12 amino acids. Trimming removed 4 bases at V and 1 base at J, with 2 bases between. CDR3 nucleotide sequence: TGCGCCAGCAGCCTGAACACCGGGGAGCTGTTTTTT. Translated: CASSLNTGELFF.

The rearrangement links TRBV3-1 (or the pseudogene TRBV3-2) to TRBJ1-4; TRBD1 might be the D (5 bases). Germline CDR1 LGHDT, CDR2 YNNKEL (reference sequence). With 4 bases removed from V and 1 base from J, the gap between germline ends came to 13 bases. The CDR3 runs to 16 residues. The CDR3 nucleotides read TGTGCCAGCAGCCCCACTCAAGACAGAACTAATGAAAAACTGTTTTTT. Encoded protein: CASSPTQDRTNEKLFF.

The chain employs TRBV2 and TRBJ1-1, with D tentatively TRBD1 (6 bases). Trimming removed 5 bases at V and 0 bases at J, with 16 bases between. The CDR3 spans 16 residues. Germline loops: CDR1 SNHLY, CDR2 FYNNEI. This CDR3 reads CASSKTRQVMNTEAFF. CDR3 DNA sequence: TGTGCCAGCAGTAAGACGAGACAGGTGATGAACACTGAAGCTTTCTTT.

The V gene is TRBV9, the J gene TRBJ2-7, with 12 bases fitting TRBD1. After removal of 3 bases from V and 6 bases from J, the junction contained 4 bases not matched to a gene. The CDR3 loop spans 14 amino acids. Germline loops: CDR1 SGDLS, CDR2 YYNGEE. The CDR3 sequence is CASSAGTGGAEQYF. CDR3 nucleotides: TGTGCCAGCAGCGCAGGGACAGGGGGCGCCGAGCAGTACTTC.

Written as DNA, the CDR3 is TGCGCCAGCAGCTTAGCGGGAGGCCCAGATACGCAGTATTTT. This codes for CASSLAGGPDTQYF. V is TRBV5-1 and J is TRBJ2-3, with TRBD2 identical over 9 bases. Germline trimming cut 2 bases from V and 4 bases from J; bases unmatched to any gene: 2. Per the germline V gene, CDR1 is SGHRS and CDR2 is YFSETQ. The CDR3 contains 14 residues.

V usage is TRBV4-3 and J usage is TRBJ2-7, with D possibly TRBD1 on 5 matching bases. The length of the CDR3 is 14 residues. The germline gives CDR1 LGHNA, CDR2 YSLEER. V was shortened by 3 bases and J by 5 bases, with 14 bases between the two germline ends. CDR3 in amino acids: CASSQQGSVHEQYF. The CDR3 region has the DNA TGCGCCAGCAGCCAGCAGGGAAGCGTACACGAGCAGTACTTC.

J is TRBJ1-2 and V is TRBV18, with no clear D. The CDR3 is 18 residues long. Per the germline V gene, CDR1 is KGHSH and CDR2 is LQKENI. V lost 8 bases, J lost 5 bases, and 30 bases lay in between. The CDR3 is CASPPYDSDRESLYGYTF. In DNA form, the CDR3 reads TGTGCCAGCCCCCCTTACGATAGTGACCGGGAAAGCCTATATGGCTACACCTTC.

This chain links TRBV4-3 with TRBJ1-4; the D is unclear. Trimming removed 2 bases from V and 4 bases from J, with 5 bases in between. The CDR3 length is 13 residues. CDR1 is LGHNA, CDR2 YSLEER, per germline. As DNA, the CDR3 is TGCGCCAGCAGCCAAAATCGTAATGAAAAACTGTTTTTT. Protein sequence: CASSQNRNEKLFF.

This clone was found once. This chain connects TRBV10-3 to TRBJ1-1, with D perhaps matching TRBD1 (6 bases). Germline values: CDR1 ENHRY, CDR2 SYGVKD. Trimming pared 2 bases from V and 4 bases from J, leaving 11 bases between. This CDR3 spans 14 amino acids. CDR3 residues: CAISEEGGATEAFF. The CDR3, as DNA: TGTGCCATCAGTGAGGAGGGGGGGGCCACTGAAGCTTTCTTT.

The J gene is TRBJ2-6, the V gene TRBV19; the D gene is possibly TRBD1 (6 bases). CDR3 length equals 16 residues. The V and J ends lost 2 bases and 1 base respectively, with 9 bases between them. From germline, CDR1 is LNHDA and CDR2 SQIVND (reference sequence). CDR3 in amino acids: CASSIQGRSGANVLTF. CDR3 DNA sequence: TGTGCCAGTAGTATACAGGGGCGATCTGGGGCCAACGTCCTGACTTTC.

This clone was observed a single time. The rearrangement uses TRBV28 and TRBJ2-7; TRBD1 aligns across 8 bases. The germline gives CDR1 MDHEN, CDR2 SYDVKM. The V gene end was trimmed by 5 bases and the J gene end by 2 bases; junction bases not matched to a gene: 8. The CDR3 covers 15 residues. The CDR3 DNA follows: TGTGCCAGCAGTCCGATACAGGGGGAACCCTACGAGCAGTACTTC. This sequence encodes CASSPIQGEPYEQYF.

The gene calls are TRBV7-2 and TRBJ2-7, with D uncertain. Germline CDR1 reads SGHTA; CDR2 reads FQGNSA. Trimming cost V 4 bases and J 4 bases, with 8 bases left between them. The CDR3 is 12 residues long. Written as DNA, the CDR3 is TGTGCCAGCAGCTCCACGGGTTACGAGCAGTACTTC. Its protein is CASSSTGYEQYF.

The chain employs TRBV28 and TRBJ2-3, with 9 positions matching TRBD1. The CDR3 is 16 residues long. V lost 5 bases to trimming and J lost 1 base; unmatched junction nucleotides: 7. Germline V CDR1 and CDR2: MDHEN, SYDVKM. CDR3 in DNA: TGTGCCAGCAGTCAGGGACAGGGCAGACGCACAGATACGCAGTATTTT. It yields the protein CASSQGQGRRTDTQYF.